The text below deals with one TCR beta chain. Its matching antigen is unknown. Germline lookup yields CDR1 SEHNR and CDR2 FQNEAQ (reference sequence). The CDR3 extends over 13 amino acids. V was trimmed by 5 bases and J by 0 bases, leaving 5 bases between them. This sample is drawn from a study of shared clonotypes between healthy human individuals. General study findings and limits: A limitation of the genetic and exposure-history diversity represented arose from few donors.

Deep was the level used in running the assay. Sequencing of unsorted PBMC DNA was carried out using ten immunoSEQ deep assay plates. Per the original methods: ImmunoSEQ sequences covered only the junction and lacked quality scores; filtering therefore differed. Repertoires were generated with immunoSEQ multiplex PCR, while TCRdb's copy carries only in-frame clones and drops some. V and J calls and clone size are copied from that table; D and trimming were computed from the DNA. The data contain about half a million clones, 79% of them singletons. The V call is TRBV7-9, the J call TRBJ2-1, with no clear D. Sequenced sample: PBMCs. This TCR was sampled from a woman aged 40 to 50 in good health. Some clones in this sample may be carry-over from other donors' samples. The CDR3: CASSGISYNEQFF. In DNA form, the CDR3 reads TGTGCCAGCAGCGGAATCTCCTACAATGAGCAGTTCTTC.